These 10 T cell receptor beta chains were all obtained from the same sample, sequenced in a study of control samples from healthy donors and cancer patients. Method: immunoSEQ multiplex PCR; TCRdb's copy keeps in-frame clones and lacks some. The sample includes 82,000 or so clones, around 94% seen only once; the top ten take roughly 5%. The sequenced sample was blood. The receptors stem from a woman aged 18-29 years in good health.

The chain links TRBV10-3 to TRBJ2-1; D possibly matches TRBD1 or TRBD2 (5 bases each). Trimming removed 4 bases at V and 5 bases at J, with 9 bases between. This CDR3 is 13 amino acids long. Germline V gene data show CDR1 as ENHRY and CDR2 as SYGVKD. The CDR3: CAISVRGDNEQFF. CDR3 nucleotide sequence: TGTGCCATCAGTGTACGAGGGGACAATGAGCAGTTCTTC.

This rearrangement joins TRBV12-5 to TRBJ2-5; D call uncertain. The length of the CDR3 is 12 residues. With 3 bases removed from V and 4 bases from J, the gap between germline ends came to 6 bases. Germline V gives CDR1 LGHNT, CDR2 FRNRAP. CDR3 residues: CASGFVGETQYF. CDR3 DNA: TGTGCTAGTGGTTTTGTGGGAGAGACCCAGTACTTC.

With regard to this clone: Relative to the germline gene, one junction end is altered; a read error may explain this. CDR3 sequence reads: CASSFRPGELFF. DNA for the CDR3: TGTGCCAGCAGCTTTCGGCCCGGTGAGCTGTTTTTC. The rearrangement joins TRBV7-3 to TRBJ2-2; D is uncertain. The germline V gene encodes CDR1 SGHTA and CDR2 FQGTGA. This CDR3 contains 12 residues.

The chain couples TRBV5-1 to TRBJ1-3; 7 nucleotides match TRBD1. Per germline, CDR1 SGHRS and CDR2 YFSETQ. With V trimmed by 0 bases and J by 0 bases, 6 bases remained unmatched. The length of the CDR3 is 17 residues. The CDR3 coding sequence is TGCGCCAGCAGCTTGGCCGGACAGGCCCGCTCTGGAAACACCATATATTTT. This translates into CASSLAGQARSGNTIYF.

This clone appeared a single time. The rearrangement uses TRBV24-1 and TRBJ1-2, with D hard to call. Germline V lookup: CDR1 KGHDR, CDR2 SFDVKD. The CDR3 runs 12 residues. V lost 4 bases and J 8 bases, leaving 10 bases between the germline ends. For the CDR3, the DNA is TGTGCCACCAGTGAAGGCGGAACCGGCTACACCTTC. Protein: CATSEGGTGYTF.

The rearrangement uses TRBV9 and TRBJ1-3; TRBD1 might be the D (5 bases). This CDR3 is 15 amino acids long. CDR1 and CDR2 (germline): SGDLS, YYNGEE. Trimming cost V 1 base and J 0 bases, with 8 bases left between them. DNA for the CDR3: TGTGCCAGCAGCGTAACGCAGGGCTCTGGAAACACCATATATTTT. It codes for CASSVTQGSGNTIYF.

The chain employs TRBV19 and TRBJ1-1, with 7 bases that match TRBD1. Germline-derived CDR1 and CDR2 are LNHDA and SQIVND (reference sequence). CDR3 size: 15 residues. Germline trimming cut 5 bases from V and 0 bases from J; bases unmatched to any gene: 6. CDR3 in amino acids: CASSLRQGLNTEAFF. For the CDR3, the DNA is TGTGCCAGTAGTCTGCGACAGGGACTGAACACTGAAGCTTTCTTT.

V is TRBV7-3 and J is TRBJ2-5, with TRBD1 as a possible D gene (5 bases). Germline V lookup: CDR1 SGHTA, CDR2 FQGTGA. The CDR3 spans 15 residues. V lost 5 bases, J lost 5 bases, and 18 bases lay in between. The CDR3 here is CASSARQLPGETQYF. In DNA, the CDR3 is TGTGCCAGCAGCGCCCGACAGCTTCCTGGGGAGACCCAGTACTTC. Looking up the rest from reference TRBV7-3 and TRBJ2-5 gives the full variable domain: GAGVSQTPSNKVTEKGKYVELRCDPISGHTALYWYRQSLGQGPEFLIYFQGTGAADDSGLPNDRFFAVRPEGSVSTLKIQRTERGDSAVYLCASSARQLPGETQYFGPGTRLLVL.

The chain uses TRBV15 and TRBJ2-2; D ambiguous. CDR3 length: 14 amino acids. From germline, CDR1 is LNHNV and CDR2 YYDKDF (reference sequence). V was shortened by 6 bases and J by 5 bases, with 13 bases between the two germline ends. CDR3 protein: CATRPRLGTGELFF. The CDR3 region has the DNA TGTGCCACCAGGCCTCGGCTGGGGACCGGGGAGCTGTTTTTT.

The chain has TRBV27 and TRBJ1-2; 8 nucleotides line up with TRBD1. The CDR3 is 17 amino acids. V shed 5 bases and J 7 bases; nucleotides not matched to a gene: 18. Germline values: CDR1 MNHEY, CDR2 SMNVEV (reference sequence). CDR3 amino acids: CASSASFEDRARGGYTF. In DNA, the CDR3 is TGTGCCAGCAGTGCCTCCTTTGAGGACAGGGCGAGGGGTGGCTACACCTTC.